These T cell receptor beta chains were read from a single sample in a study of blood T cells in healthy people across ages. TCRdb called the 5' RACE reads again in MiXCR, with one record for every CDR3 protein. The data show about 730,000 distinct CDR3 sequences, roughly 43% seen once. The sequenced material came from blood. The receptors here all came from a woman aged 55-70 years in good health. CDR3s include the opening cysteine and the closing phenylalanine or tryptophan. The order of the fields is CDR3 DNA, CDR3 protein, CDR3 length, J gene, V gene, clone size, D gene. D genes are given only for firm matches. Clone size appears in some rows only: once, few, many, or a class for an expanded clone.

cdr3_nt: TGTGCCAGCAGTGATGGACAGATAAGCACAGATACGCAGTATTTT
cdr3_aa: CASSDGQISTDTQYF
cdr3_length: 15
j_call: TRBJ2-3
v_call: TRBV25-1
clone_size: many
d_call: -

cdr3_nt: TGTGCTACGGCTGGGATCGGGGCCAACGTCCTGACTTTC
cdr3_aa: CATAGIGANVLTF
cdr3_length: 13
j_call: TRBJ2-6
v_call: TRBV27
clone_size: few
d_call: -

cdr3_nt: TGCAGCGTTGTACGGCGGGGGTACCAAGAGACCCAGTACTTC
cdr3_aa: CSVVRRGYQETQYF
cdr3_length: 14
j_call: TRBJ2-5
v_call: TRBV29-1
clone_size: few
d_call: TRBD2

cdr3_nt: TGTGCCAGCAGCTTGATTTGCGGGAGGGCCGACTACAATGAGCAGTACTTC
cdr3_aa: CASSLICGRADYNEQYF
cdr3_length: 17
j_call: TRBJ2-7
v_call: TRBV7-2
clone_size: -
d_call: TRBD2

cdr3_nt: TGTGCCAGCAGATCCCCAATAACCGCAGACACCGAAAAACTGTTTTTT
cdr3_aa: CASRSPITADTEKLFF
cdr3_length: 16
j_call: TRBJ1-4
v_call: TRBV6-2/TRBV6-3
clone_size: -
d_call: -

cdr3_nt: TGTGCCAGCCACTCGTTCAGCAGTAACGAGCAGTACTTC
cdr3_aa: CASHSFSSNEQYF
cdr3_length: 13
j_call: TRBJ2-7
v_call: TRBV7-2
clone_size: few
d_call: -

cdr3_nt: TGCAGTGCTAGAGGGCGGGAGCCCAGCGAGCAGTACTTC
cdr3_aa: CSARGREPSEQYF
cdr3_length: 13
j_call: TRBJ2-7
v_call: TRBV20-1
clone_size: -
d_call: TRBD2

cdr3_nt: TGTGCCATTAGGACAGGGCCCAGCGCCTACGAGCAGTACTTC
cdr3_aa: CAIRTGPSAYEQYF
cdr3_length: 14
j_call: TRBJ2-7
v_call: TRBV10-3
clone_size: once
d_call: TRBD1

cdr3_nt: TGTGCCAGCAGCTCCGTAGCGGGAGGGGGGTCAGATACGCAGTATTTT
cdr3_aa: CASSSVAGGGSDTQYF
cdr3_length: 16
j_call: TRBJ2-3
v_call: TRBV7-2
clone_size: -
d_call: TRBD2

cdr3_nt: TGTGCCAGCAGAAGGGGGCTGGGCACTGAAGCTTTCTTT
cdr3_aa: CASRRGLGTEAFF
cdr3_length: 13
j_call: TRBJ1-1
v_call: TRBV2
clone_size: few
d_call: TRBD1

cdr3_nt: TGCAGTGCTAGCGACCCCGGGACTAGCGGCTACGAGCAGTACTTC
cdr3_aa: CSASDPGTSGYEQYF
cdr3_length: 15
j_call: TRBJ2-7
v_call: TRBV20-1
clone_size: -
d_call: TRBD2

cdr3_nt: TGTGCCAGCAGTCCAGACAGGGGTATGTCCTACGAGCAGTACTTC
cdr3_aa: CASSPDRGMSYEQYF
cdr3_length: 15
j_call: TRBJ2-7
v_call: TRBV12-3/TRBV12-4
clone_size: -
d_call: TRBD1

cdr3_nt: TGCAGTACTAGAGATCCAACAAAGGAGGAAATATCTGGCTACACCTTC
cdr3_aa: CSTRDPTKEEISGYTF
cdr3_length: 16
j_call: TRBJ1-2
v_call: TRBV20-1
clone_size: -
d_call: -

cdr3_nt: TGTGCCAGCAGACAGACCACCGGGGAGCTGTTTTTT
cdr3_aa: CASRQTTGELFF
cdr3_length: 12
j_call: TRBJ2-2
v_call: TRBV6-2/TRBV6-3
clone_size: -
d_call: -

cdr3_nt: TGCGCCAGCAGCTTAGACAGGCGCGAGCAGTACTTC
cdr3_aa: CASSLDRREQYF
cdr3_length: 12
j_call: TRBJ2-7
v_call: TRBV5-1
clone_size: -
d_call: -

cdr3_nt: TGCAGCGTTGAAGATCGACCCGGCGGAGGGAACACCGGGGAGCTGTTTTTT
cdr3_aa: CSVEDRPGGGNTGELFF
cdr3_length: 17
j_call: TRBJ2-2
v_call: TRBV29-1
clone_size: few
d_call: -

cdr3_nt: TGCAGCGTTGGGGTCGGCGGCGGAGCTTTCTTT
cdr3_aa: CSVGVGGGAFF
cdr3_length: 11
j_call: TRBJ1-1
v_call: TRBV29-1
clone_size: -
d_call: -

cdr3_nt: TGCAGTGCTTACCGGGACCCCTCGTGGGAGCAGTTCTTC
cdr3_aa: CSAYRDPSWEQFF
cdr3_length: 13
j_call: TRBJ2-1
v_call: TRBV20-1
clone_size: -
d_call: -

cdr3_nt: TGCAGTGCTCGAATAGCGGGGGCCAGGGAGACCCAGTACTTC
cdr3_aa: CSARIAGARETQYF
cdr3_length: 14
j_call: TRBJ2-5
v_call: TRBV20-1
clone_size: -
d_call: TRBD2

cdr3_nt: TGTGCCAGCAGTGTCCTCGATAGGGAGCAGTACTTC
cdr3_aa: CASSVLDREQYF
cdr3_length: 12
j_call: TRBJ2-4
v_call: TRBV6-6
clone_size: -
d_call: -

cdr3_nt: TGTGCCAGCAGTCTCAAGACAGGGGCCGTCTATGGCTACACCTTC
cdr3_aa: CASSLKTGAVYGYTF
cdr3_length: 15
j_call: TRBJ1-2
v_call: TRBV6-5
clone_size: medium-sized
d_call: TRBD1

cdr3_nt: TGTGCCAGCAGTTTAGAGGGGCGGGGAGGCGAGCAGTACTTC
cdr3_aa: CASSLEGRGGEQYF
cdr3_length: 14
j_call: TRBJ2-7
v_call: TRBV12-3/TRBV12-4
clone_size: -
d_call: -

cdr3_nt: TGTGCCAGCAGCTTGGCCATGAACAATGAGCAGTTCTTC
cdr3_aa: CASSLAMNNEQFF
cdr3_length: 13
j_call: TRBJ2-1
v_call: TRBV5-6
clone_size: many
d_call: -

cdr3_nt: TGTGCCAGCAGTGCCCATGGTGGAAACACTGAAGCTTTCTTT
cdr3_aa: CASSAHGGNTEAFF
cdr3_length: 14
j_call: TRBJ1-1
v_call: TRBV6-2/TRBV6-3
clone_size: -
d_call: -

cdr3_nt: TGCAGTGCTAGGGAAACAGGGATACATAATTCACCCCTCCACTTT
cdr3_aa: CSARETGIHNSPLHF
cdr3_length: 15
j_call: TRBJ1-6
v_call: TRBV20-1
clone_size: few
d_call: -

cdr3_nt: TGCAGTGCTAGAGATTGGACTAGCGGGAGCCCAGATACGCAGTATTTT
cdr3_aa: CSARDWTSGSPDTQYF
cdr3_length: 16
j_call: TRBJ2-3
v_call: TRBV20-1
clone_size: -
d_call: TRBD2

cdr3_nt: TGTGCCAGCAGCTTAGTAGGGACAGGGAATGAAAAACTGTTTTTT
cdr3_aa: CASSLVGTGNEKLFF
cdr3_length: 15
j_call: TRBJ1-4
v_call: TRBV7-2
clone_size: -
d_call: TRBD1

cdr3_nt: TGTGCCAGCAGGCCCGGCGGAGACCCCCGCACAGATACGCAGTATTTT
cdr3_aa: CASRPGGDPRTDTQYF
cdr3_length: 16
j_call: TRBJ2-3
v_call: TRBV2
clone_size: once
d_call: -

cdr3_nt: TGTGCCAGCAACTCTCCGGGACAGGGTGCGGCTGAAGCTTTCTTT
cdr3_aa: CASNSPGQGAAEAFF
cdr3_length: 15
j_call: TRBJ1-1
v_call: TRBV9
clone_size: few
d_call: TRBD1